The source of this T cell receptor (beta chain) is a study of cytomegalovirus exposure and HLA in healthy donors. Primers for the PCR totalled 60 Vbeta and 13 Jbeta. This table comes from immunoSEQ multiplex PCR, and its TCRdb copy is limited to in-frame clones, with some not included. Among over 110,000 clones listed, around 78% were seen once. Study-wide points: For most TCR beta V segments, an earlier analysis put the productive rate at about 90% or about 30% of the time. A later analysis by the authors found several of the most significant clusters apparently linked to common viral pathogens.

Details on this clone: Its antigen remains unknown.

Germline V lookup: CDR1 KGHSY, CDR2 FQNENV. V was clipped by 1 base and J by 3 bases, with 7 bases between them. This CDR3 has 14 amino acids. This clonotype was sampled from a woman in her forties in good health and CMV-seropositive. This chain uses TRBV16 with TRBJ1-5; D uncertain. Sequencing input: PBMCs. The CDR3 sequence: CASSQLAVNQPQHF. In DNA, the CDR3 is TGTGCCAGCAGCCAATTGGCAGTCAATCAGCCCCAGCATTTT. Using reference TRBV16 and TRBJ1-5 for the parts outside the CDR3, the full variable domain is GEEVAQTPKHLVRGEGQKAKLYCAPIKGHSYVFWYQQVLKNEFKFLISFQNENVFDETGMPKERFSAKCLPNSPCSLEIQATKLEDSAVYFCASSQLAVNQPQHFGDGTRLSIL.